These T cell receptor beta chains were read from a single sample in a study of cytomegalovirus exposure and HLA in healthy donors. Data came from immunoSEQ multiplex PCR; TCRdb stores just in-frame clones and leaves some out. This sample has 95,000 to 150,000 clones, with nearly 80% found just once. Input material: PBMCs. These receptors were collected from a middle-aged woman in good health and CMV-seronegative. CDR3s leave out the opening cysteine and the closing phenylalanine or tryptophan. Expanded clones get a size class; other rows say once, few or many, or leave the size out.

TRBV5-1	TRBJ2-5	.	ASSSRGGEETQY
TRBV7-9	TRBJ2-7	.	ASSFASLEQY
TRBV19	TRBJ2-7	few	ATSGTSVYEQY
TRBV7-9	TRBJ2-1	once	ASSLLGGFDEQF
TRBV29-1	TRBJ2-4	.	SARTGENIQY
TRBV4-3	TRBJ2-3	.	ASSQEGGLAGERVDTQY
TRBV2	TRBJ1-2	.	ASSGTGIGGYT
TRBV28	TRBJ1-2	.	ASSFSAGGGQGIYGYT
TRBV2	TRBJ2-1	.	ASSEGLLAGGNNEQF
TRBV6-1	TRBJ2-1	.	ASRARSSYNEQF
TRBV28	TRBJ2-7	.	ASSLTSGNSYEQY
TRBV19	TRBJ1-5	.	ASSTDRRSNQPQH
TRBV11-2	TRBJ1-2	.	ASSATGVGYT
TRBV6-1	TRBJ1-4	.	ASSEGQRNEKLF
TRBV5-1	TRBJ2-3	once	ASSSGGQGTDTQY
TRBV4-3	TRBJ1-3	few	ASSQVAGHGGNTIY
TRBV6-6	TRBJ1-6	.	ASSSQGIQNSPLH
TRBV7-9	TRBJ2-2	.	ASSLGPAGELF
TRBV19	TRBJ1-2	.	ASSMRQTMGYT
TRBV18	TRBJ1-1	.	ASSPLGQPL
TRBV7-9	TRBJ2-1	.	ASRGVGSGSSYNEQF
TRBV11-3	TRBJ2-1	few	ASSLQLAGVHEQF
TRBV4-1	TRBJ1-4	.	ASSQIQGPNEKLF
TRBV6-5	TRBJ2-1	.	ASSYGSRQVNEQF
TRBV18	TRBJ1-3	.	ASSPGISGNTIY
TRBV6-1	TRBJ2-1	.	ASRAGLAVMGEQF
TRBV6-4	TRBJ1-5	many	ASSPTGGRGNQPQH
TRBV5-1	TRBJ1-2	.	ASSRDEAFLRYGYT
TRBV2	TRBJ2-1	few	ASSDDGTSGRGYEQF
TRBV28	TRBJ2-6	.	ASSSGTPSGANVLT
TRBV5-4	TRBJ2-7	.	ASSLRFGTSGSGEQY
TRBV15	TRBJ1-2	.	ATSRDRDRGLGGYT
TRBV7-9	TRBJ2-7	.	ASSPTLGDRAYEQY
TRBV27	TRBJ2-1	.	ASSFNRARSEQF
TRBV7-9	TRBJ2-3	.	ASSSSRQSIDTQY
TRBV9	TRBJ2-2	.	ASAPSGANTGELF
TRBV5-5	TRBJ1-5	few	ASRPGQANNQPQH
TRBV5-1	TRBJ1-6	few	ASSLGGQGSSPLH
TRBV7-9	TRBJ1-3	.	ASSWRDTGNTIY
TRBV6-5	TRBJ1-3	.	ASSYSGRLGNTIY
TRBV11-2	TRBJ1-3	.	ASSLRLETAGNTIY
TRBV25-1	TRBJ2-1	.	ASSNLSRLAGDNEQF
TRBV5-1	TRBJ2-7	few	ASSLSQGGYEQY
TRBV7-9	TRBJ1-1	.	ASSPGGTDTEAF
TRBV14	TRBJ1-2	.	ASSLRDRGRFYGYT
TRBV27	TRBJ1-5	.	ASSLFIGNQPQH
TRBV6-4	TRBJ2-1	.	ASRGLAGMGEQF
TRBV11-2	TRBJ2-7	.	ASSLQSGSSYEQY